These T cell receptor beta chains were read from a single sample in a study of post-analysis software for immune sequencing data. Using its own MiXCR run on the PCR reads, TCRdb lists one record per CDR3 protein. The table has about half a million distinct CDR3 sequences, approximately 46% seen once. The sequencing sample was made of blood. The source is a girl aged 10-17 years with multiple sclerosis. CDR3s include the opening cysteine and the closing phenylalanine or tryptophan.

V	J	CDR3
TRBV6-1	TRBJ2-1	CASSKREAYNEQFF
TRBV7-9	TRBJ2-7	CTSSLASGPHEQYF
TRBV12-3/TRBV12-4	TRBJ1-2	CTSSSSLGYGYTF
TRBV5-1	TRBJ2-7	CASSLVGDGGYEQYF
TRBV28	TRBJ2-3	CASGPGQVADTQYF
TRBV20-1	TRBJ2-1	CSASRAGRSYNEQFF
TRBV24-1	TRBJ2-6	CATSDSMPQSSGANVRTF
TRBV4-1	TRBJ2-2	CASKTSGGRDTGELFF
TRBV12-3/TRBV12-4	TRBJ2-7	CASSFGGPHYEQYF
TRBV20-1	TRBJ1-2	CSAYQGARGYTF
TRBV5-5	TRBJ1-4	CASSRGAGQGEEKLFF
TRBV12-3/TRBV12-4	TRBJ1-2	CASSINYGYTF
TRBV7-9	TRBJ2-4	CASSSKSTYGQYF
TRBV7-9	TRBJ1-1	CASSPSIISQAFF
TRBV20-1	TRBJ2-1	CSASSKDLAGVSNEQFF
TRBV20-1	TRBJ2-1	CSARDRGYSYNEQFF
TRBV6-5	TRBJ2-6	CASSYSGAGANVLTF
TRBV27	-	CASKTGAYEQYF
TRBV7-2	TRBJ2-1	CASRRDVLAYEQFF
TRBV5-1	TRBJ2-3	CASSLSLRDTQYF
TRBV28	TRBJ2-2	CASTLTGSGTGELFF
TRBV29-1	TRBJ1-4	CSVDQGEKLFF
TRBV28	TRBJ1-5	CASSSPRQGSNQPQHF
TRBV7-9	TRBJ2-1	CASSFPVSGRWRNEQFF
TRBV5-5	TRBJ1-2	CASSFDSIYGYTF
TRBV25-1	TRBJ1-1	CASSEWTEMNTEAFF
TRBV7-9	TRBJ1-2	CASSLTIDEAIYGYTF
TRBV2	TRBJ2-5	CASTDRTSGQETQYF